This T cell receptor (beta chain) was recorded in a study of T cell responses to AZD1222 COVID-19 vaccine (dated by TCRdb to 2020 to 2022). Study-wide context: AZD1222 recipients with second doses at about 4 weeks or about 12 weeks were pooled, because spike-specific TCR depth and breadth did not differ between schedules. A total of under 250 trial participants underwent TCR sequencing, of whom nearly 210 had received two doses of AZD1222 and around 25 had received two doses of the MenACWY control vaccine. Trial participants were enrolled by age into 18-55, 56-69 and 70-plus year subgroups, with approximately 150, 30 and 60 TCR-sequenced participants respectively. Results and caveats for the whole study, not just this receptor: Spike-specific TCR breadth and depth rose significantly after two AZD1222 doses compared with day 0 and with MenACWY recipients. In the small 56-69-year group, the increase in depth fell short of significance, most likely because of low power. Nearly half of unique spike-specific TCRs reportedly recognized epitopes outside regions mutated in the B.1.351 and B.1.1.7 variants. Conclusions about previously exposed vaccinees were limited because only six AZD1222 recipients were SARS-CoV-2 seropositive at baseline. Because no day 14 peak-response samples were available, the repertoires could be characterized only after the peak T cell response. Participants were mostly white British and included more females than males, and it was suggested by the authors that clonal diversity may have been underestimated. The whole spike protein was spanned by vaccine-associated CD4 TCRs, and dominant responses were seen in regions 160-218 and 743-854.

The sample's time point, from its label and the paper: baseline before first vaccination. Vaccinee samples were obtained from the UK trials COV001 and COV002, which included a single-blind randomized controlled phase 2/3 trial of AZD1222 (ChAdOx1 nCoV-19) in healthy adults. For TCRbeta chain sequencing, PBMC samples were collected from trial participants at day 0 and at day 28 after the second dose. The CDR3 regions of human TCRbeta chains were subjected to immunosequencing. As for the original processing: Repertoire TCRs were checked for matches against a reference library of SARS-CoV-2-specific TCRs that had been generated using the MIRA antigen-specificity platform. Breadth was defined as the fraction of unique TCRs that were SARS-CoV-2-associated. Depth was defined as the fraction of total T cells that were SARS-CoV-2-associated. Each spike-specific TCR was assigned to its reactive spike region and to a CD4 or CD8 class using the MIRA data. Log10-transformed breadth and depth values were compared by one-way ANOVA with Sidak's multiple comparisons tests. Entries here come from immuneACCESS through TCRdb and include only in-frame sequences with V and J called. Some clones fail to appear in such tables; in the studies checked, an unresolved V gene covers under half of the shortfall, and the cause of the remainder is unknown. V, J and clone size were drawn from that table, and D and trimming were deduced from the DNA. This sample holds 100,000 to 140,000 clones; roughly nine tenths were observed only once. Roughly 6.5% of the sample is taken by the ten largest.

As to this clone: It has no known antigen specificity. No base quality information exists; no much larger clone differs at one position.

Measured from the cysteine to the phenylalanine, the CDR3 is 16 residues long. Of all the DNA, just the CDR3 is kept, 48 bases in frame from base 1. Unmatched junction bases come to 3, with V trimmed by 5 bases and J by 4 bases. From a lookup of the germline V gene, CDR1 and CDR2 are SGHVS and FNYEAQ. Recombination joined TRBV7-6 with TRBJ2-2, with 14 bases aligning to TRBD2. This TCR was sampled from an adult in good health. The sample was peripheral blood, taken on day 0 of AZD1222 vaccination. CDR3 sequence: CASSAGLAGATGELFF. The base sequence is TGTGCCAGCAGCGCGGGACTAGCGGGAGCCACCGGGGAGCTGTTTTTT.